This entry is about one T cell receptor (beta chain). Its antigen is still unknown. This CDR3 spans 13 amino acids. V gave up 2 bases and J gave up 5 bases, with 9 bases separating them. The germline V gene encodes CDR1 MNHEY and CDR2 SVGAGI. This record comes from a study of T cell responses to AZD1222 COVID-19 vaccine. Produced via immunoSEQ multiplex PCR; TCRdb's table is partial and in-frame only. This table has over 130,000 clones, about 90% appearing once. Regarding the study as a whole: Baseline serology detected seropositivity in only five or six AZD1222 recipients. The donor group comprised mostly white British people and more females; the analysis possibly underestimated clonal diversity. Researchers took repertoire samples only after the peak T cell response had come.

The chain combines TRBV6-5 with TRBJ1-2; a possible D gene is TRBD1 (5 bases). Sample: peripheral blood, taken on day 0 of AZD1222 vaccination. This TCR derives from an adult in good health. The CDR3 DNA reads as TGTGCCAGCAGTTACGAAAGACAGTATGGCTACACCTTC. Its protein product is CASSYERQYGYTF.